Below, 21 T cell receptor beta chains from the same sample are listed, as sequenced in a study of blood T cell repertoires in COVID-19. The assay was immunoSEQ multiplex PCR, and TCRdb's table has in-frame clones only and misses some. This sample has around 130,000 clones; 85% to 90% occur once, and the top ten carry about 29%. The sample consisted of peripheral blood. The receptors shown here come from an older man with active or convalescent COVID-19.

This sequence joins TRBV29-1 and TRBJ1-1; 7 nucleotides agree with TRBD1. With 7 bases clipped from V and 4 bases from J, the junction kept 9 bases outside the gene matches. The CDR3 has 13 amino acids. Germline V gives CDR1 SQVTM, CDR2 ANQGSEA. The CDR3 here is CSAQDRQGTEAFF. The CDR3 nucleotides read TGCAGCGCCCAGGACAGGCAGGGCACTGAAGCTTTCTTT.

J is TRBJ2-2 and V is TRBV2, with TRBD2 identical over 9 bases. CDR1 is SNHLY, CDR2 FYNNEI, per germline. The CDR3 covers 15 residues. V shed 4 bases and J 4 bases; nucleotides not matched to a gene: 4. The CDR3 nucleotides are TGTGCCAGCAGTGGCGCGGGAGGGAGCACCGGGGAGCTGTTTTTT. Its translation: CASSGAGGSTGELFF.

V is TRBV10-2 and J is TRBJ2-7; tentatively, D is TRBD1 (5 bases). CDR1 and CDR2 (germline): WSHSY, SAAADI. The CDR3 totals 14 residues. The V end was cut by 7 bases, the J end by 0 bases, with 13 bases between. This CDR3 reads CASTPDSFSYEQYF. DNA of the CDR3: TGCGCCAGCACTCCCGACAGTTTCTCCTACGAGCAGTACTTC.

The rearrangement links TRBV7-9 to TRBJ1-1; 7 positions agree with TRBD1. Germline values: CDR1 SEHNR, CDR2 FQNEAQ (reference sequence). CDR3 length: 14 amino acids. With V trimmed by 5 bases and J by 4 bases, 7 bases remained unmatched. Here the CDR3 reads CASSADRVSTEAFF. DNA for the CDR3: TGTGCCAGCAGCGCCGACAGGGTCAGCACTGAAGCTTTCTTT.

The CDR3 nucleotides read TGTGCCAGCAGTGAGCGGGAGCGGCAGTTCTTC. Translated, it gives CASSERERQFF. The rearrangement joins TRBV6-1 to TRBJ2-1; TRBD2 matches at 7 bases. Germline CDR1 is MNHNS and CDR2 is SASEGT. The CDR3 runs 11 residues. The V segment lost 3 bases and the J segment 12 bases; nucleotides outside the gene matches: 2.

The V gene is TRBV7-9, the J gene TRBJ2-1; TRBD2 agrees at 9 bases. Unmatched junction bases numbered 16, after V lost 1 base and J lost 12 bases. Per germline, CDR1 SEHNR and CDR2 FQNEAQ (reference sequence). CDR3 size: 17 residues. CDR3 bases: TGTGCCAGCAGCTTAGAAGTTGGGGCGGGAGGGTCGGTTGGGCAGTTCTTC. Translated: CASSLEVGAGGSVGQFF.

This chain links TRBV19 with TRBJ2-6, with TRBD1 identical over 12 bases. Trimming removed 10 bases from V and 3 bases from J; junction bases left unmatched: 10. CDR3 length equals 17 residues. From germline, CDR1 is LNHDA and CDR2 SQIVND (reference sequence). CDR3 sequence reads: CATAPGQGALGANVLTF. DNA for the CDR3: TGTGCCACCGCCCCGGGACAGGGGGCGCTTGGGGCCAACGTCCTGACTTTC.

The chain is built from TRBV5-1 and TRBJ1-2, with 8 bases matching TRBD1. The CDR3 is made up of 14 amino acids. Germline-derived CDR1 and CDR2 are SGHRS and YFSETQ. With 3 bases clipped from V and 3 bases from J, the junction kept 4 bases outside the gene matches. CDR3 sequence (DNA): TGCGCCAGCAGCTACCAGGGGGCCGACTATGGCTACACCTTC. Translation: CASSYQGADYGYTF. Together with reference TRBV5-1 and TRBJ1-2, the CDR3 gives the full variable domain: KAGVTQTPRYLIKTRGQQVTLSCSPISGHRSVSWYQQTPGQGLQFLFEYFSETQRNKGNFPGRFSGRQFSNSRSEMNVSTLELGDSALYLCASSYQGADYGYTFGSGTRLTVV.

This sequence joins TRBV2 and TRBJ1-2; D is perhaps TRBD1 (5 bases). This CDR3 is 12 amino acids long. CDR1 SNHLY and CDR2 FYNNEI come from the germline V gene. The V and J ends lost 4 bases and 9 bases respectively, with 12 bases between them. CDR3 coding DNA: TGTGCCAGCAGTGCAGGGTTGCTAAGCTACACCTTC. Its protein product is CASSAGLLSYTF.

The chain uses TRBV29-1 and TRBJ1-1, with 7 bases that match TRBD1. The CDR3 sequence is 13 residues long. Germline values: CDR1 SQVTM, CDR2 ANQGSEA. V was clipped by 6 bases and J by 1 base; unmatched bases: 5. Here the CDR3 reads CSVRRTGNTEAFF. In DNA, the CDR3 is TGCAGCGTCCGACGGACAGGGAACACTGAAGCTTTCTTT. Complete variable domain (other parts from reference TRBV29-1 and TRBJ1-1): SAVISQKPSRDICQRGTSLTIQCQVDSQVTMMFWYRQQPGQSLTLIATANQGSEATYESGFVIDKFPISRPNLTFSTLTVSNMSPEDSSIYLCSVRRTGNTEAFFGQGTRLTVV.

The count of this clone is one. The chain has TRBV7-9 and TRBJ1-1; 7 nucleotides agree with TRBD1. Germline V gives CDR1 SEHNR, CDR2 FQNEAQ (reference sequence). The CDR3 is 14 residues long. The ends lost 7 bases at V and 4 bases at J; junction bases unmatched: 9. The CDR3 is CASTLGGGGTEAFF. CDR3 coding DNA: TGTGCCAGCACTTTAGGAGGGGGCGGCACTGAAGCTTTCTTT. Full variable domain (missing parts from reference TRBV7-9 and TRBJ1-1): DTGVSQNPRHKITKRGQNVTFRCDPISEHNRLYWYRQTLGQGPEFLTYFQNEAQLEKSRLLSDRFSAERPKGSFSTLEIQRTEQGDSAMYLCASTLGGGGTEAFFGQGTRLTVV.

This chain links TRBV3-1 (or the pseudogene TRBV3-2) with TRBJ2-5; D not certain. V was shortened by 0 bases and J by 5 bases, with 13 bases between the two germline ends. Germline V gene lookup returns CDR1 LGHDT and CDR2 YNNKEL (reference sequence). This CDR3 is built from 15 residues. CDR3 region: CASSQDWPTRETQYF. In DNA, the CDR3 is TGTGCCAGCAGCCAAGATTGGCCGACCAGGGAGACCCAGTACTTC.

The J gene is TRBJ2-2, the V gene TRBV11-2; TRBD2 aligns across 9 bases. Looked up from germline, CDR1 is SGHAT and CDR2 is FQNNGV. There are 18 residues in the CDR3. The V and J ends lost 3 bases and 2 bases, in that order; junction bases with no gene match: 10. For the CDR3, the DNA is TGTGCCAGCAGCTTGTTCCAACTAGCGGGTGGCAACACCGGGGAGCTGTTTTTT. The encoded protein is CASSLFQLAGGNTGELFF.

The rearrangement joins TRBV24-1 to TRBJ2-3; TRBD2 aligns across 7 bases. CDR3 length equals 16 residues. J lost 0 bases, V lost 3 bases, and 5 bases had no gene match. CDR1 and CDR2 (germline): KGHDR, SFDVKD. The chain's CDR3 is CATSDARGGSTDTQYF. The CDR3 DNA reads as TGTGCCACCAGTGATGCCCGGGGAGGGAGCACAGATACGCAGTATTTT.

The rearrangement uses TRBV28 and TRBJ1-2; 8 bases fit TRBD1. Germline V gene sequence: CDR1 MDHEN, CDR2 SYDVKM. This CDR3 contains 15 residues. Trimming cost V 3 bases and J 9 bases; bases outside gene matches: 12. The CDR3: CASSLGAGGVVSYTF. The CDR3 bases are TGTGCCAGCAGTTTGGGGGCAGGGGGCGTTGTGAGCTACACCTTC.

This rearrangement joins TRBV19 to TRBJ1-5; D not certain. V lost 10 bases and J 4 bases, leaving 26 bases between the germline ends. The CDR3 consists of 17 residues. Germline V gives CDR1 LNHDA, CDR2 SQIVND (reference sequence). CDR3 in DNA: TGTGCCACCCGACCCTCGGGAGGAGGACTAGAGAATCAGCCCCAGCATTTT. Translating it yields CATRPSGGGLENQPQHF.

V usage is TRBV6-5 and J usage is TRBJ2-2; 7 bases map to TRBD2. V shed 2 bases, J shed 0 bases, and the junction held 3 bases outside the gene matches. The CDR3 loop spans 16 amino acids. Per germline, CDR1 MNHEY and CDR2 SVGAGI. CDR3 sequence reads: CASSYLSGANTGELFF. CDR3 DNA: TGTGCCAGCAGTTACCTCAGCGGGGCGAACACCGGGGAGCTGTTTTTT.

The chain couples TRBV7-2 to TRBJ2-2, with 10 bases fitting TRBD2. The germline gives CDR1 SGHTA, CDR2 FQGNSA. There are 15 residues in the CDR3. V lost 0 bases and J lost 6; bases outside the gene matches: 1. This CDR3 is CASSLALAGPGELFF. The CDR3 DNA is TGTGCCAGCAGCTTAGCACTAGCGGGGCCCGGGGAGCTGTTTTTT.

The V and J genes are TRBV29-1 and TRBJ1-5; a possible D gene is TRBD1 (5 bases). Germline lookup yields CDR1 SQVTM and CDR2 ANQGSEA. V lost 4 bases, J lost 7 bases, and 11 bases lay in between. The CDR3 consists of 12 residues. CDR3 DNA sequence: TGCAGCGTTGGGGGGGAGGGACAGCCCCAGCATTTT. As protein: CSVGGEGQPQHF.

The chain employs TRBV28 and TRBJ1-3; 9 nucleotides line up with TRBD1. Per the germline V gene, CDR1 is MDHEN and CDR2 is SYDVKM. The CDR3 is 15 amino acids. J gave up 4 bases and V 5 bases, and 6 bases lay outside the gene matches. CDR3 protein: CASSPQTGGGNTIYF. The CDR3 nucleotides read TGTGCCAGCAGTCCTCAGACAGGGGGAGGAAACACCATATATTTT. Supplemented by reference TRBV28 and TRBJ1-3, the full variable domain reads DVKVTQSSRYLVKRTGEKVFLECVQDMDHENMFWYRQDPGLGLRLIYFSYDVKMKEKGDIPEGYSVSREKKERFSLILESASTNQTSMYLCASSPQTGGGNTIYFGEGSWLTVV.

The chain uses TRBV6-1 and TRBJ1-2; no clear D gene. Between the trimmed V and J ends, which lost 3 bases and 6 bases, there was a span of 29 bases. The germline V gene has CDR1 MNHNS and CDR2 SASEGT. The CDR3 has 19 residues. Here the CDR3 reads CASSDGNSGVKRNIDGYTF. The CDR3 DNA is TGTGCCAGCAGTGACGGTAATAGCGGGGTAAAACGGAATATAGATGGCTACACCTTC.